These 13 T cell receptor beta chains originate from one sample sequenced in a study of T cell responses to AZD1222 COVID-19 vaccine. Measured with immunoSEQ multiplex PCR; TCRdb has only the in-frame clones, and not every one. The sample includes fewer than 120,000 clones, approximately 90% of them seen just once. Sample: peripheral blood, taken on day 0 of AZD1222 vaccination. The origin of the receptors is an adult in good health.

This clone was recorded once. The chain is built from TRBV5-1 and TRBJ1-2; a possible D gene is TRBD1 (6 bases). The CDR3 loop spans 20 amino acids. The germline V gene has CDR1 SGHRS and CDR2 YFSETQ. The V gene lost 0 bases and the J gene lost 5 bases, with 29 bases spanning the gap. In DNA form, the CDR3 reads TGCGCCAGCAGCTTGGCCACCCTTAGGGGGTTAAAGCTTGCGAGATATGGCTACACCTTC. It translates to CASSLATLRGLKLARYGYTF.

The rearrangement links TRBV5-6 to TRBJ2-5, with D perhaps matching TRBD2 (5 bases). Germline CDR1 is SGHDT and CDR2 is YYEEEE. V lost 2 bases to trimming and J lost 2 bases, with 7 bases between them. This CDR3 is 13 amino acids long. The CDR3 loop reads CASSLSGQETQYF. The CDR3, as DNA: TGTGCCAGCAGCTTATCGGGGCAAGAGACCCAGTACTTC. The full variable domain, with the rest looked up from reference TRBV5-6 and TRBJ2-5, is DAGVTQSPTHLIKTRGQQVTLRCSPKSGHDTVSWYQQALGQGPQFIFQYYEEEERQRGNFPDRFSGHQFPNYSSELNVNALLLGDSALYLCASSLSGQETQYFGPGTRLLVL.

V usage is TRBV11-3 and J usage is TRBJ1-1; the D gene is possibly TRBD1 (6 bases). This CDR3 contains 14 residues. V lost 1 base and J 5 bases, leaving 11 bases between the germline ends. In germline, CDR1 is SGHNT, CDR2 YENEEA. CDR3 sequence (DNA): TGTGCCAGCAGCTTAGTGGGGGGGCGTACTGAAGCTTTCTTT. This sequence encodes CASSLVGGRTEAFF.

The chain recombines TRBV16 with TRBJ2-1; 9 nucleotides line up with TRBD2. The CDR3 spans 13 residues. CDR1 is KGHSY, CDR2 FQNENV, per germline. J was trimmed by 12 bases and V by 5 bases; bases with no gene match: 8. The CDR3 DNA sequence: TGTGCCAGCAGCGACTCTAGCGGGGAGGTGCAGTTCTTC. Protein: CASSDSSGEVQFF. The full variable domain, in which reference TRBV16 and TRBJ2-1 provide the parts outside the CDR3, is GEEVAQTPKHLVRGEGQKAKLYCAPIKGHSYVFWYQQVLKNEFKFLISFQNENVFDETGMPKERFSAKCLPNSPCSLEIQATKLEDSAVYFCASSDSSGEVQFFGPGTRLTVL.

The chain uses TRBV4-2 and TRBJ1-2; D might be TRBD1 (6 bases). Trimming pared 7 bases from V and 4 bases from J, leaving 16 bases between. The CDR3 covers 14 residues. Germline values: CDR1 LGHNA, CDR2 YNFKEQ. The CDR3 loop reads CASKLNRVAYGYTF. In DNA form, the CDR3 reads TGTGCCAGCAAACTTAACAGGGTTGCCTATGGCTACACCTTC.

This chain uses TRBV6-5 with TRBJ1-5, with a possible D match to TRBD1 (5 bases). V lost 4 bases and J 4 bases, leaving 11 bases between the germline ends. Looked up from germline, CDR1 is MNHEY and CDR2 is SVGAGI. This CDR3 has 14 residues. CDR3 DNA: TGTGCCAGCAGTTTTACGGGGGGTAATCAGCCCCAGCATTTT. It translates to CASSFTGGNQPQHF.

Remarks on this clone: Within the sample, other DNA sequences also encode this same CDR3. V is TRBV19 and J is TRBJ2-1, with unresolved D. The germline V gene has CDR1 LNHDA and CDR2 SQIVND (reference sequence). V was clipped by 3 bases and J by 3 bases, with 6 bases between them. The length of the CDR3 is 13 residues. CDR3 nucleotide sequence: TGTGCCAGTAGTATCGGTCACTACAATGAGCAGTTCTTC. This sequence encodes CASSIGHYNEQFF.

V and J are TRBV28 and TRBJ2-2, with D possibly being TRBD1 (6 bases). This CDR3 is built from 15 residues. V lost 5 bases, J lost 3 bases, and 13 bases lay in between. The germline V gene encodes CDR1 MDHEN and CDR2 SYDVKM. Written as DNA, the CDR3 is TGTGCCAGCAGTGTCCGGGACACTTACACCGGGGAGCTGTTTTTT. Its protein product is CASSVRDTYTGELFF. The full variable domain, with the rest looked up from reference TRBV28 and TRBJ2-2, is DVKVTQSSRYLVKRTGEKVFLECVQDMDHENMFWYRQDPGLGLRLIYFSYDVKMKEKGDIPEGYSVSREKKERFSLILESASTNQTSMYLCASSVRDTYTGELFFGEGSRLTVL.

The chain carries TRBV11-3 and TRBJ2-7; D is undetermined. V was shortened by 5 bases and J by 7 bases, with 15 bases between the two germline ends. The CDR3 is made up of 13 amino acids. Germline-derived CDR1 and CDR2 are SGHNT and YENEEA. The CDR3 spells CASSQPGHKEQYF. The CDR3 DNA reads TGTGCCAGCAGCCAACCTGGTCATAAGGAGCAGTACTTC.

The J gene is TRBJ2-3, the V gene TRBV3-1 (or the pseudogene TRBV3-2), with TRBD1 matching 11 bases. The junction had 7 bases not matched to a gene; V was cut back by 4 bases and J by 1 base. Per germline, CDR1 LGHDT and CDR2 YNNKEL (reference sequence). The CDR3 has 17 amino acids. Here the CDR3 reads CASSPRPGQGGTDTQYF. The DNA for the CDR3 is TGTGCCAGCAGCCCAAGGCCGGGACAGGGGGGCACAGATACGCAGTATTTT.

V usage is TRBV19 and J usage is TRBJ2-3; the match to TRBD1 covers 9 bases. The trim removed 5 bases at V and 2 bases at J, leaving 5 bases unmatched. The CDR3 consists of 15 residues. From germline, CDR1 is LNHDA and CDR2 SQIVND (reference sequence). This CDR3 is CASSPRTGATDTQYF. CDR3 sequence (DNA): TGTGCCAGTAGTCCGCGGACAGGGGCCACAGATACGCAGTATTTT. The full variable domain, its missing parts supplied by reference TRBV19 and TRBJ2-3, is DGGITQSPKYLFRKEGQNVTLSCEQNLNHDAMYWYRQDPGQGLRLIYYSQIVNDFQKGDIAEGYSVSREKKESFPLTVTSAQKNPTAFYLCASSPRTGATDTQYFGPGTRLTVL.

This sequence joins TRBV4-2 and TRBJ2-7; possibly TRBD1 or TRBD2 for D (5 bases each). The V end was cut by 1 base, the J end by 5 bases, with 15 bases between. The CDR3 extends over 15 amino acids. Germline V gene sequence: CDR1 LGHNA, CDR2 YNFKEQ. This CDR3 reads CASSQGPGTGHEQYF. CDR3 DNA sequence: TGTGCCAGCAGCCAAGGGCCAGGGACGGGGCACGAGCAGTACTTC.

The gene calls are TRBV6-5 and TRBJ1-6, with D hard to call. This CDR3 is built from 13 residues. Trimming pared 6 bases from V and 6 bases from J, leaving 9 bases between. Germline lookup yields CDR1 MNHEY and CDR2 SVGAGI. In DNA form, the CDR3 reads TGTGCCAGCAGCCCCGAGGCTAATTCACCCCTCCACTTT. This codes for CASSPEANSPLHF.